This TCR beta chain was identified in a study of OX40 agonist ivuxolimab in advanced cancers. Study background: Every 2 weeks, patients received ivuxolimab intravenously, dosed at 0.01 to 10 mg/kg. Hepatocellular carcinoma, melanoma, renal cell or head and neck cancer was diagnosed in the dose-escalation patients. Participants averaged roughly 60 years of age (range about 23 to 79) and were approximately 81% male. Findings of the study overall: Among the lowest levels of clonal expansion were found in partial responders at 0.1-3.0 mg/kg.

As concerns this clone: The antigen is undetermined.

The method was immunoSEQ multiplex PCR; TCRdb's version includes in-frame clones alone and lacks a portion of them. The data show tens of thousands of clones, around 80% seen once. J lost 0 bases, V lost 5 bases, and 16 bases had no gene match. Germline V gives CDR1 SGHVS, CDR2 FQNEAQ. This CDR3 region has 20 residues. The sample was CD4+ or CD8+ T cells sorted from blood, taken in a trial of the OX40 agonist ivuxolimab. The chain carries TRBV7-8 and TRBJ2-3; 11 bases agree with TRBD2. The source is an adult with an advanced solid tumor such as melanoma, head and neck, liver or kidney cancer. The CDR3 is CASSDSGTSGVLLSTDTQYF. In DNA, the CDR3 is TGTGCCAGCAGCGATTCCGGGACTAGCGGCGTACTACTTAGCACAGATACGCAGTATTTT.